This T cell receptor beta chain was sequenced in a study of shared clonotypes between healthy human individuals. Study-wide findings and caveats: Relative to memory subsets, naive subsets generally showed larger estimated richness. Enrolling few donors narrowed the genetic and exposure-history diversity that was represented.

CD4+ cells were split into CD45RA+ naive and CD45RA-negative memory subsets. As handled by the study authors: ImmunoSEQ sequences covered only the junction and lacked quality scores; filtering therefore differed. This table comes from immunoSEQ multiplex PCR, and its TCRdb copy is limited to in-frame clones, with some not included. D and trimming were read from the DNA, whereas the V and J calls and clone size are those reported in that table. The table lists approximately 700,000 clones, roughly 73% of them singletons. CDR1 is SGHVS, CDR2 FQNEAQ, per germline. The V end was cut by 3 bases, the J end by 0 bases, with 9 bases between. The CDR3 totals 15 residues. The table lists this clone with a few counts. Its matching antigen is unknown.

The genes are TRBV7-8 and TRBJ1-5; possible D gene TRBD1, 5 bases. This clonotype was sampled from a woman younger than 45 in good health. Material: memory CD4+ T cells sorted from blood. Specified subset: CD45RA-negative fraction. CDR3 loop: CASSFQGLSNQPQHF. The CDR3 nucleotides are TGTGCCAGCAGCTTTCAGGGCCTTAGCAATCAGCCCCAGCATTTT.